Listed below are T cell receptor beta chains from one sample, sequenced in a study of siplizumab effects on memory and regulatory T cells. Method: immunoSEQ multiplex PCR; TCRdb's copy keeps in-frame clones and lacks some. This sample yields 100,000 or so clones, of which roughly 94% are seen a single time; around 1.5% belongs to the top ten. Sequences were obtained from non-Treg CD4+ T cells sorted from blood. These receptors all stem from a human donor in good health. Each CDR3 is given with its conserved first and last residue. Fields, in order: D gene, J gene, V gene, CDR3 DNA, CDR3 protein. D genes are given only for firm matches.

NA | TRBJ1-1 | TRBV6-1 | TGTGCCAGCAAACCGGGGGTGAAGAACACTGAAGCTTTCTTT | CASKPGVKNTEAFF
TRBD2 | TRBJ2-3 | TRBV5-1 | TGCGCCAGCAGCTCGACTAGCGGCACAGATACGCAGTATTTT | CASSSTSGTDTQYF
TRBD1 | TRBJ2-5 | TRBV11-3 | TGTGCCAGCAGCCCTGGACAGGCTCCGGGGACCCAGTACTTC | CASSPGQAPGTQYF
NA | TRBJ2-2 | TRBV27 | TGTGCCAGTACCGCCTTCGCCCGAAACACCGGGGAGCTGTTTTTT | CASTAFARNTGELFF
TRBD1 | TRBJ1-3 | TRBV2 | TGTGCCAGCAGTTATCAGGGGGGCTCTGGAAACACCATATATTTT | CASSYQGGSGNTIYF
NA | TRBJ1-2 | TRBV5-1 | TGCGCCAGCAGCTTGGAACGACGGGGGCGGGGTGGCTACACCTTC | CASSLERRGRGGYTF
NA | TRBJ1-5 | TRBV7-8 | TGTGCCAGCAGCTTAGTCCCGGCGGTACAGCCCCAGCATTTT | CASSLVPAVQPQHF
NA | TRBJ2-7 | TRBV18 | TGTGCCAGCTCACCGGTAACAGGCGGAGGAGGGGAGCAGTACTTC | CASSPVTGGGGEQYF
TRBD2 | TRBJ2-7 | TRBV11-2 | TGTGCCAGCAGCTTAGGTGGTAGCGGGAGGGCCGAGCAGTACTTC | CASSLGGSGRAEQYF
TRBD2 | TRBJ2-1 | TRBV28 | TGTGCCAGCAGTTTATCTCGGCTAGCGGTCAGGTATGAGCAGTTCTTC | CASSLSRLAVRYEQFF
NA | TRBJ2-3 | TRBV9 | TGTGCCAGCAGCGTAGATCTCGGATCCACAGATACGCAGTATTTT | CASSVDLGSTDTQYF
TRBD1 | TRBJ2-1 | TRBV7-9 | TGTGCCAGCAGCTTAGTGTTTCGACAGGGGTTCTACAATGAGCAGTTCTTC | CASSLVFRQGFYNEQFF
TRBD2 | TRBJ2-1 | TRBV7-9 | TGTGCCAGCAGCTTAGTTGCTAGCGGGAAAAATGAGCAGTTCTTC | CASSLVASGKNEQFF
NA | TRBJ2-2 | TRBV11-3 | TGTGCCAGCAGCTTAGCCGGAACCGGGGAGCTGTTTTTT | CASSLAGTGELFF